This TCR beta chain was found in a study of technical replicates of blood from a handful of donors. In germline, CDR1 is LNHDA, CDR2 SQIVND (reference sequence). The CDR3 covers 13 residues. Trimming removed 7 bases from V and 5 bases from J, with 14 bases in between. Profiled with immunoSEQ multiplex PCR; TCRdb holds only in-frame clones, not every one. The sample has over 30,000 clones, around nine tenths seen once; the top ten hold around 4.1%. The receptor comes from a human donor in good health. Some clones in this sample may be carry-over from other donors' samples. The J gene is TRBJ1-1, the V gene TRBV19, with D possibly being TRBD1 (5 bases). Sequenced sample: PBMCs. CDR3 DNA sequence: TGTGCCAGTACCTACAAAGGGGAAACTGAAGCTTTCTTT. Translated: CASTYKGETEAFF.